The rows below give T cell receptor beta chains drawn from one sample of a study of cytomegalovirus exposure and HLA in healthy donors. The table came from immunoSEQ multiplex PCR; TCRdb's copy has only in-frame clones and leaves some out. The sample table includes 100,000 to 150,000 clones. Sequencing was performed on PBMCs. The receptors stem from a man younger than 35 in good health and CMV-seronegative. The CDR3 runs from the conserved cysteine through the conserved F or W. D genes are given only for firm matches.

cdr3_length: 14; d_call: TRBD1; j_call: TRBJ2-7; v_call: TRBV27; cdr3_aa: CASSATQGAGEQYF; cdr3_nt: TGTGCCAGCAGTGCAACGCAGGGGGCGGGGGAGCAGTACTTC
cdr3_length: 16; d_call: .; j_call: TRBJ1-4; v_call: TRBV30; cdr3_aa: CAWTNKTGPGGEKLFF; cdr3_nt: TGTGCCTGGACCAATAAGACCGGACCGGGAGGTGAAAAACTGTTTTTT
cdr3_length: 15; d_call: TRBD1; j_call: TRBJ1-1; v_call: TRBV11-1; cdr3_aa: CASSPSDRGSTEAFF; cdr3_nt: TGTGCCAGCAGCCCCTCGGACAGGGGGAGTACTGAAGCTTTCTTT
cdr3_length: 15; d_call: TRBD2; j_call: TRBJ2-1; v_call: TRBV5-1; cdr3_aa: CASSYSGTAYNEQFF; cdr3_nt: TGCGCCAGCAGCTATAGCGGGACTGCTTACAATGAGCAGTTCTTC
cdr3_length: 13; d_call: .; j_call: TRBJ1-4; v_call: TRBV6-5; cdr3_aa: CASSYGASGELFF; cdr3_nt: TGTGCCAGCAGTTACGGTGCGAGCGGGGAACTGTTTTTT
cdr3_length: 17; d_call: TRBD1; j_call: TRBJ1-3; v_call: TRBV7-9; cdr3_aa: CASSTLLGQGNGNTIYF; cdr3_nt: TGTGCCAGCAGCACGCTACTGGGACAGGGCAATGGAAACACCATATATTTT
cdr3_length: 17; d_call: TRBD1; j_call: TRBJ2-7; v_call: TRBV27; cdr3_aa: CASSMSRDRAISYEQYF; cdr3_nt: TGTGCCAGCAGTATGTCCCGGGACAGGGCCATCTCCTACGAGCAGTACTTC
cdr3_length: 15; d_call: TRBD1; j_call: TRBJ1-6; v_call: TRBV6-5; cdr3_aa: CASSYTGTDGSPLHF; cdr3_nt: TGTGCCAGCAGTTATACCGGGACAGATGGTTCACCCCTCCACTTT
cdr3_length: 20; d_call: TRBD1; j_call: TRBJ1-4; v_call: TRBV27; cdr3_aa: CASSPRGDRLDSATNEKLFF; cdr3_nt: TGTGCCAGCAGTCCAAGGGGGGACAGGCTCGACAGTGCAACTAATGAAAAACTGTTTTTT
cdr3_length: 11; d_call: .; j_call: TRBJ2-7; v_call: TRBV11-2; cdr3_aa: CASSLPYEQYF; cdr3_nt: TGTGCCAGCAGCCTTCCCTACGAGCAGTACTTC
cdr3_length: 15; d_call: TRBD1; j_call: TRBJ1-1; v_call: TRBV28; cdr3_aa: CASRPGQGTHTEAFF; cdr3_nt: TGTGCCAGCAGACCGGGACAGGGAACGCACACTGAAGCTTTCTTT
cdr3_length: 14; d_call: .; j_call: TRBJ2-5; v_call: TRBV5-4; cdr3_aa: CASKQGEYQETQYF; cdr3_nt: TGTGCCAGCAAGCAAGGGGAATACCAAGAGACCCAGTACTTC
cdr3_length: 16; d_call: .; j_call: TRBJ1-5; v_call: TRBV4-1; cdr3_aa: CASSQESGARNQPQHF; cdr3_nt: TGCGCCAGCAGCCAAGAATCAGGGGCACGCAATCAGCCCCAGCATTTT
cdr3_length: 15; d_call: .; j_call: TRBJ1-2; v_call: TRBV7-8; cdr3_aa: CASSLRQTGSDGYTF; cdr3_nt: TGTGCCAGCAGCTTACGCCAAACAGGGTCGGATGGCTACACCTTC
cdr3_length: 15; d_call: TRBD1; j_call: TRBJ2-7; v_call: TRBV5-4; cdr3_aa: CASSFDKGGLNEQYF; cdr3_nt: TGTGCCAGCAGCTTTGATAAAGGGGGCCTGAACGAGCAGTACTTC
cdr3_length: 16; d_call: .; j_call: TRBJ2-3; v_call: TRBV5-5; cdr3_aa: CASSLAETQSTDTQYF; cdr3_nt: TGTGCCAGCAGCTTGGCCGAGACACAGAGCACAGATACGCAGTATTTT
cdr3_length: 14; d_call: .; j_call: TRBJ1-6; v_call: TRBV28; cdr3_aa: CASSLLNSNSPLHF; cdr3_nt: TGTGCCAGCAGTTTACTTAACAGTAATTCACCCCTCCACTTT
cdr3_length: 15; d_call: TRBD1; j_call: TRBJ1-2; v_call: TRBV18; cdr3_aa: CASSREGTESYGYTF; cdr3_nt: TGTGCCAGCTCACGAGAGGGGACAGAGAGTTATGGCTACACCTTC
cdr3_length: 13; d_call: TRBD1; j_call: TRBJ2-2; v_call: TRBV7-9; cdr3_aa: CARGTGITGELFF; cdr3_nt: TGTGCCAGGGGGACAGGGATCACCGGGGAGCTGTTTTTT
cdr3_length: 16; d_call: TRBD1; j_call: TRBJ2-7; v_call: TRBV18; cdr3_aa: CASSPLTGTEEGEQYF; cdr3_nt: TGTGCCAGCTCACCGTTAACCGGGACAGAAGAGGGGGAGCAGTACTTC
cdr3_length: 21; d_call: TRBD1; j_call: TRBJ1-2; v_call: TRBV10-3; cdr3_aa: CAISEYVRTERDREPLHGYTF; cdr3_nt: TGTGCCATCAGTGAGTACGTCCGGACGGAGAGGGACAGGGAACCTTTACATGGCTACACCTTC
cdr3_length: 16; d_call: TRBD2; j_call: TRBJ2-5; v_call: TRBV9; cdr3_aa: CASSGGLAGTQETQYF; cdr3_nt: TGTGCCAGCAGCGGTGGACTAGCGGGGACCCAAGAGACCCAGTACTTC
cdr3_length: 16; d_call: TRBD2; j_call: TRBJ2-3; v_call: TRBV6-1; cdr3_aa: CASSALTSGSTDTQYF; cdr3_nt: TGTGCCAGCAGTGCACTGACTAGCGGGAGCACAGATACGCAGTATTTT
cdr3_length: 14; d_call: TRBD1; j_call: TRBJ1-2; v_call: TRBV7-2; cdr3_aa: CASSEQGYDHGYTF; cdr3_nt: TGTGCCAGCAGCGAACAGGGGTATGACCATGGCTACACCTTC
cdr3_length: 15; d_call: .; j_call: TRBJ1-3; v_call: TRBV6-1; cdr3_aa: CASSATGNSGNTIYF; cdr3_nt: TGTGCCAGCAGTGCAACAGGGAACTCTGGAAACACCATATATTTT
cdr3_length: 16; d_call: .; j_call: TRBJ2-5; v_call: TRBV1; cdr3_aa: CTSRGDGGVDIETQYF; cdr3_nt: TGCACCAGCCGGGGAGATGGGGGCGTTGACATAGAGACCCAGTACTTC
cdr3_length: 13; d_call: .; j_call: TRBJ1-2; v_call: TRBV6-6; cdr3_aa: CASSPGRNLGYTF; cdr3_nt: TGTGCCAGCAGCCCAGGCAGGAACCTTGGCTACACCTTC
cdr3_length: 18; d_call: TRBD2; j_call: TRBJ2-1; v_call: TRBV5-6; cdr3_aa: CASSSLSGGASGRFEQFF; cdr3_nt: TGTGCCAGCAGCTCCCTGTCGGGTGGGGCTAGCGGGAGATTTGAGCAGTTCTTC
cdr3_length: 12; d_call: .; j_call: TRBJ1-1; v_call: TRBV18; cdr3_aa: CASSPTSGVAFF; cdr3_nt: TGTGCCAGCTCACCTACCTCAGGGGTAGCTTTCTTT
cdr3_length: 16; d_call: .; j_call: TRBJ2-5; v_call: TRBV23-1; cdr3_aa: CASSQSPREVHQTQYF; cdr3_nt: TGCGCCAGCAGTCAATCCCCCAGGGAGGTCCACCAGACCCAGTACTTC
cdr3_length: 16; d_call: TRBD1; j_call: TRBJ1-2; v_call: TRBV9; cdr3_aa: CASSVLTDRANYGYTF; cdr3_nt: TGTGCCAGCAGCGTCCTCACGGACAGGGCTAACTATGGCTACACCTTC
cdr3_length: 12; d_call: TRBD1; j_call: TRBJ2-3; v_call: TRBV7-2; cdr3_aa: CASSRRDRFQYF; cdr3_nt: TGTGCCAGCAGCCGCCGGGACAGGTTTCAGTATTTT
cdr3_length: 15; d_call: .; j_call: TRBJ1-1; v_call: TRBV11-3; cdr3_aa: CASSLRSGKNTEAFF; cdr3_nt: TGTGCCAGCAGCTTACGCTCAGGGAAGAACACTGAAGCTTTCTTT
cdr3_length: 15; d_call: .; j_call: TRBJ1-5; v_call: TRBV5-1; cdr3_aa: CASSLDSAGDQPQHF; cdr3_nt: TGCGCCAGCAGCTTGGATTCCGCAGGGGATCAGCCCCAGCATTTT
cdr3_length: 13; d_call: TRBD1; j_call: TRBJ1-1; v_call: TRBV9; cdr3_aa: CASSATGDTEAFF; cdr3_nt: TGTGCCAGCAGCGCAACAGGGGACACTGAAGCTTTCTTT
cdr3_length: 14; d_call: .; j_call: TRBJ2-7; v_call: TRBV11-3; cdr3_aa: CASSFLRGYYEQYF; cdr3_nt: TGTGCCAGCAGCTTTCTTAGGGGTTACTACGAGCAGTACTTC
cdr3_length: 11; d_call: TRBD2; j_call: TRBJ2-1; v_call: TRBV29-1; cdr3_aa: CSSRGPSGEFF; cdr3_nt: TGCAGCTCAAGAGGGCCTAGCGGAGAGTTCTTC
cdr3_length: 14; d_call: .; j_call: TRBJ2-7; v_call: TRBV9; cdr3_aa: CASSVVPSSYEQYF; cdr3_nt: TGTGCCAGCAGCGTAGTCCCGAGCTCCTACGAGCAGTACTTC
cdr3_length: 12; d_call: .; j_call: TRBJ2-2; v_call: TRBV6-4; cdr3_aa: CASGLATGELFF; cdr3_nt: TGTGCCAGCGGACTCGCCACCGGGGAGCTGTTTTTT